This TCR beta chain was retrieved from a study of blood T cell repertoires in COVID-19. Some clones are missing from TCRdb's copy, which holds only in-frame ones; the method was immunoSEQ multiplex PCR. The sample carries around 110,000 clones, less than 80% recorded once. This CDR3 contains 12 residues. V was shortened by 7 bases and J by 5 bases, with 11 bases between the two germline ends. The chain carries TRBV12-3 or TRBV12-4 and TRBJ1-1; tentative D call: TRBD1 (5 bases). The sequence came from a man at least 80 years old with COVID-19, enrolled during active disease. The source material was peripheral blood. CDR3 in amino acids: CASTDQGTEAFF. The CDR3 DNA sequence: TGTGCCAGCACCGATCAGGGTACTGAAGCTTTCTTT.